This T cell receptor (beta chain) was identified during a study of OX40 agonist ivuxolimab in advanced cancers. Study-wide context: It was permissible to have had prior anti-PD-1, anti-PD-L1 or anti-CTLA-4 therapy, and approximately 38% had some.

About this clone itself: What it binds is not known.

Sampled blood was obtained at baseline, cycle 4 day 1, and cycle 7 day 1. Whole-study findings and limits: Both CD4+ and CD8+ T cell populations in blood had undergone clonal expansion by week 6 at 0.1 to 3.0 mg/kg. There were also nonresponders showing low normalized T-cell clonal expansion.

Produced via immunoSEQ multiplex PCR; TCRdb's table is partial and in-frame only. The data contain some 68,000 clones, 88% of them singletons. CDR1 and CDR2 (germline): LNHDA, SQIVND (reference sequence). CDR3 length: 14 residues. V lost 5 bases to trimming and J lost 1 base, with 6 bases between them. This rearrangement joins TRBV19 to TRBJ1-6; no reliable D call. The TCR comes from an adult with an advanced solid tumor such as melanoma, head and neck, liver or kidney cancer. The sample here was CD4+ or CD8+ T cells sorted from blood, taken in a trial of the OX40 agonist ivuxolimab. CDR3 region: CASSRGSYNSPLHF. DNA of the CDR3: TGTGCCAGTAGTCGGGGTTCCTATAATTCACCCCTCCACTTT. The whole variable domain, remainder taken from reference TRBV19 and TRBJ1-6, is DGGITQSPKYLFRKEGQNVTLSCEQNLNHDAMYWYRQDPGQGLRLIYYSQIVNDFQKGDIAEGYSVSREKKESFPLTVTSAQKNPTAFYLCASSRGSYNSPLHFGNGTRLTVT.